The 12 T cell receptor beta chains in this list originate from one sample, sequenced in a study of vaccination and CD4 T cells after COVID-19. CD4+ T cells that had been cultured provided DNA sequenced with the Oncomine TCR Beta short-read assay. TCRdb ran MiXCR on the PCR reads and lists one entry per CDR3 protein. This table holds around 17,000 distinct CDR3 sequences, roughly 77% found once. What these receptors recognize is not known. The treatment here: roughly 11-day PBMC culture with coronavirus spike peptide pools or control peptides (ViraFEST assay). Sequenced material: CD4+ T cells from blood, cultured in vitro. The origin of the receptors is a human donor who had recovered from COVID-19.

This chain links TRBV6-5 with TRBJ2-5, with a tentative D call TRBD1 (5 bases). V lost 1 base and J lost 6, with 12 bases in between. CDR1 is MNHEY, CDR2 SVGAGI, per germline. The CDR3 extends over 14 amino acids. CDR3 region: CASSYWPGKKTQYF. The CDR3 coding sequence is TGTGCCAGCAGTTACTGGCCAGGGAAAAAGACCCAGTACTTC.

With respect to this clonotype: Mismatch with germline at one junction end may stem from a read error. J is TRBJ2-3 and V is TRBV6-1; 8 nucleotides agree with TRBD2. Germline values: CDR1 MNHNS, CDR2 SASEGT. The CDR3 has 13 amino acids. CDR3 in DNA: TGTGCAAGCACGCTAGCGGGCGCGGATACGCAGTATTTT. Residues: CASTLAGADTQYF.

This sequence joins TRBV27 and TRBJ2-3; D is ambiguous. The ends were cut back, 2 bases at V and 6 bases at J, with 15 bases in the middle. Germline assignment: CDR1 MNHEY and CDR2 SMNVEV (reference sequence). The CDR3 covers 15 residues. CDR3 sequence (DNA): TGTGCCAGCAGTTTAGTGCGTCCTCCCAGGGATACGCAGTATTTT. Translation gives CASSLVRPPRDTQYF.

The chain carries TRBV20-1 and TRBJ1-2; D is ambiguous. V gave up 0 bases and J gave up 10 bases, with 12 bases separating them. Germline V lookup: CDR1 DFQATT, CDR2 SNEGSKA (reference sequence). The CDR3 totals 12 residues. CDR3 in amino acids: CSARDMIGSYTF. In nucleotides, the CDR3 is TGCAGTGCTAGAGATATGATAGGATCCTACACCTTC.

The CDR3 sequence is CASSYRGSWGYTF. CDR3 DNA sequence: TGTGCCAGCAGTTACAGGGGCTCGTGGGGCTACACCTTC. V usage is TRBV6-5 and J usage is TRBJ1-2; weak D call: TRBD1 (5 bases). This CDR3 contains 13 residues. Trimming stripped 2 bases from V and 8 bases from J, with 12 bases between. Germline CDR1 is MNHEY and CDR2 is SVGAGI.

This clonotype appeared a single time. The chain links TRBV19 to TRBJ2-5; D is ambiguous. CDR1 LNHDA and CDR2 SQIVND come from the germline V gene (reference sequence). V was pared by 2 bases and J by 5 bases, with 15 bases between. The CDR3 is 15 residues long. The CDR3 sequence is CASSINPGSGETQYF. In DNA, the CDR3 is TGTGCCAGTAGTATAAACCCAGGTTCTGGGGAGACCCAGTACTTC.

This rearrangement joins TRBV12-3 or TRBV12-4 to TRBJ2-3; 8 bases agree with TRBD1. With V trimmed by 6 bases and J by 2 bases, 4 bases remained unmatched. The CDR3 loop spans 14 amino acids. Here the CDR3 DNA reads TGTGCCAGCAGACCTCAGGGGGCCACAGATACGCAGTATTTT. It codes for CASRPQGATDTQYF.

The chain uses TRBV2 and TRBJ1-1; D is perhaps TRBD1 (5 bases). With 8 bases removed from V and 1 base from J, the gap between germline ends came to 8 bases. The length of the CDR3 is 12 residues. Germline CDR1 and CDR2: SNHLY and FYNNEI. The CDR3 sequence: CASVGGNTEAFF. CDR3 bases: TGTGCCAGCGTGGGGGGGAACACTGAAGCTTTCTTT.

J is TRBJ1-3 and V is TRBV7-3; 8 nucleotides agree with TRBD1. Germline CDR1 reads SGHTA; CDR2 reads FQGTGA. The CDR3 totals 16 residues. V shed 1 base, J shed 2 bases, and the junction held 4 bases outside the gene matches. In DNA, the CDR3 is TGTGCCAGCAGCTTAAAGCAGGGGGCGGCTGGAAACACCATATATTTT. Protein sequence: CASSLKQGAAGNTIYF.

The chain couples TRBV7-3 to TRBJ1-1; no clear D gene. Germline V gene data show CDR1 as SGHTA and CDR2 as FQGTGA. V lost 5 bases and J lost 6, with 16 bases in between. The CDR3 extends over 14 amino acids. The CDR3 region is CASSLTGRTSEAFF. The CDR3 bases are TGTGCCAGCAGCCTTACTGGACGGACTTCTGAAGCTTTCTTT.

The chain uses TRBV6-1 and TRBJ1-5; TRBD1 matches at 7 bases. V lost 9 bases and J lost 6; bases outside the gene matches: 8. Germline V gene sequence: CDR1 MNHNS, CDR2 SASEGT. CDR3 length: 13 amino acids. As DNA, the CDR3 is TGTGCCAGGGAGTATAGGGGGCGTCAGCCCCAGCATTTT. This sequence encodes CAREYRGRQPQHF.

Only a few counts were recorded for this clonotype. V and J are TRBV20-1 and TRBJ2-5; no clear D gene. Germline V gene lookup returns CDR1 DFQATT and CDR2 SNEGSKA (reference sequence). With 5 bases removed from V and 1 base from J, the gap between germline ends came to 11 bases. The CDR3 length is 13 residues. The CDR3 here is CSAQSRAQETQYF. The CDR3 bases are TGCAGTGCTCAAAGCCGGGCCCAAGAGACCCAGTACTTC.